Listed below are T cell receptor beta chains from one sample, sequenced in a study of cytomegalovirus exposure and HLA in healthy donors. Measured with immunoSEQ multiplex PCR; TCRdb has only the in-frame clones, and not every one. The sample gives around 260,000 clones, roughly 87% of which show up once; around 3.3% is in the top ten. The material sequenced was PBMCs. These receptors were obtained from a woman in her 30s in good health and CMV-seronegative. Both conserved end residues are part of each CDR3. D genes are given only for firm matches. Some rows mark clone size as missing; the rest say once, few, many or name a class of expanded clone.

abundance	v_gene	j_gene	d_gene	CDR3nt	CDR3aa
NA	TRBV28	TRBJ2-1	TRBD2	TGTGCCAGCAGTTTATTTTCTAGCGGCTCATACAATGAGCAGTTCTTC	CASSLFSSGSYNEQFF
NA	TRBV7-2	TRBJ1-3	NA	TGTGCCAGCAGCCACTCCAGTTCGAGCTCTGGAAACACCATATATTTT	CASSHSSSSSGNTIYF
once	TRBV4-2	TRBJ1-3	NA	TGTGCCAGCAGCCAAGCTCGGGGCGTAACTGGAAACACCATATATTTT	CASSQARGVTGNTIYF
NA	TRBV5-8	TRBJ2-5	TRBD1	TGTGCCAGCAGCTTTTTTGGGACAGGGGAAGAGACCCAGTACTTC	CASSFFGTGEETQYF
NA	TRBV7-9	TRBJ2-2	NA	TGTGCCAGCAGCCTCCTGGGGCCGAACACCGGGGAGCTGTTTTTT	CASSLLGPNTGELFF
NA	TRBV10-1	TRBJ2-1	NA	TGCGCCAGCAGTGAGGTAGACGGCCCCACTGGGGTGTACAATGAGCAGTTCTTC	CASSEVDGPTGVYNEQFF
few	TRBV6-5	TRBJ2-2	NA	TGTGCCAGCGGAGCTACTTCGCCCGGGGAGCTGTTTTTT	CASGATSPGELFF
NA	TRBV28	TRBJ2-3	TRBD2	TGTGCCAGCAGTTCCCGATTCGGACTAGCGGGATATACGCAGTATTTT	CASSSRFGLAGYTQYF
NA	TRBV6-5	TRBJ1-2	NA	TGTGCCAGCAGAATCAAGGGGTGGGGCTATGGCTACACCTTC	CASRIKGWGYGYTF
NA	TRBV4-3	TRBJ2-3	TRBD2	TGCGCCAGCAGCCAAGATCGGACTAGTCTTAGAACAGATACGCAGTATTTT	CASSQDRTSLRTDTQYF
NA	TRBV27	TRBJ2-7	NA	TGTGCCAGCAGGGGCTCCACCTACTACGAGCAGTACTTC	CASRGSTYYEQYF
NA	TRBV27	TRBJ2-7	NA	TGTGCCAGCAGTTTAGGGCAGTACTACGAGCAGTACTTC	CASSLGQYYEQYF
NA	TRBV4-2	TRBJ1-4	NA	TGTGCCAGCAGCCAAGATCTATTCACAGGGACGACGAATGAAAAACTGTTTTTT	CASSQDLFTGTTNEKLFF
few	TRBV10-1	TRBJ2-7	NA	TGCGCCATCGCGGGTCTTGACGAGCAGTACTTC	CAIAGLDEQYF
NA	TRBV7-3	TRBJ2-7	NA	TGTGCCAGCAGCTCCCAGGGGGGGTTAGATGAGCAGTACTTC	CASSSQGGLDEQYF
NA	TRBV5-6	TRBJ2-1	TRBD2	TGTGCCAGCAGCTTGGGGCGGGAGAACTCCTACAATGAGCAGTTCTTC	CASSLGRENSYNEQFF
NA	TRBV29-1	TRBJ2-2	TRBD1	TGCAGCGTTGCACAGGGGTGGACCGGGGAGCTGTTTTTT	CSVAQGWTGELFF
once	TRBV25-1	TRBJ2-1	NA	TGTGCCAGCAGTGAACCGGACAGACCGAATGAGCAGTTCTTC	CASSEPDRPNEQFF
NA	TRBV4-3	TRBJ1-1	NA	TGCGCCAGCAGCCAAGGGCGAGCGAACACTGAAGCTTTCTTT	CASSQGRANTEAFF
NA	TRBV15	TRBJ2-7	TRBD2	TGTGCCACCAGCAGAGATCAGGGACTAAGAAAGCAGTACTTC	CATSRDQGLRKQYF
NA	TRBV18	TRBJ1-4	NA	TGTGCCAGCTCACCACAGTACGGCGGAAGGGGTAATGAAAAACTGTTTTTT	CASSPQYGGRGNEKLFF
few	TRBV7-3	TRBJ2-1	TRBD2	TGTGCCAGCAGCACCAGGACTAGCGGCTACAATGAGCAGTTCTTC	CASSTRTSGYNEQFF
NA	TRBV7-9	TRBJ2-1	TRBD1	TGTGCCAGCGCCCGGGACAGGGGAAAGAATGAGCAGTTCTTC	CASARDRGKNEQFF
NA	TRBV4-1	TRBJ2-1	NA	TGCGCCAGCAGCCAAGATCCCGGACAGGGAGGGGACAATGAGCAGTTCTTC	CASSQDPGQGGDNEQFF
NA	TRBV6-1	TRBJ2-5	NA	TGTGCCAGCAGTGAAGGATTTGGGAAAGAGACCCAGTACTTC	CASSEGFGKETQYF
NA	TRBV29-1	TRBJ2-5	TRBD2	TGCAGCACTAGCGGGAGGGGGGAAGAGACCCAGTACTTC	CSTSGRGEETQYF
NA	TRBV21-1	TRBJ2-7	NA	TGTGCCAGCAGCAAACCCGAGCAGTACTTC	CASSKPEQYF
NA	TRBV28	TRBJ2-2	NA	TGTGCCAGCAGTCCACCGTCGGGGGCGTGGTCCGGGGAGCTGTTTTTT	CASSPPSGAWSGELFF
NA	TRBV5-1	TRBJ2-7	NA	TGCGCCAGCAGCCTTACCCGACAGACGTCCTACGAGCAGTACTTC	CASSLTRQTSYEQYF
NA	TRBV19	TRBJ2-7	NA	TGTGCCAGTAGTCCCTCGGGGGCGTCGTACGAGCAGTACTTC	CASSPSGASYEQYF
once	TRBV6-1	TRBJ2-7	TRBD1	TGTGCCAGCAGTCGGGACAGGGCGAGCGAGCAGTACTTC	CASSRDRASEQYF
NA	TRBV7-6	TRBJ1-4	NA	TGTGCCAGCAGCTTAGCGGGGCAGGGCGGTGAAAAACTGTTTTTT	CASSLAGQGGEKLFF
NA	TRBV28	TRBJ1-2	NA	TGTGCCAGCATGGCCAGGGGCGGTCGTGGCTACACCTTC	CASMARGGRGYTF
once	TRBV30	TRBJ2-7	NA	TGTGCCTGGGGCGTGGGGTCGACCTACGAGCAGTACTTC	CAWGVGSTYEQYF
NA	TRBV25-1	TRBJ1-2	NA	TGTGCCAGCGGAGAGGGAGGTTGGGGCTACACCTTC	CASGEGGWGYTF
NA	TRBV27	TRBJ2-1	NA	TGTGCCAGCAGTCCCTTACTCAATGAGCAGTTCTTC	CASSPLLNEQFF
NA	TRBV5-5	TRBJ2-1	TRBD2	TGTGCCAGCAGCGGACTAGCGGGAGGGCCTGTTGGCGAGCAGTTCTTC	CASSGLAGGPVGEQFF
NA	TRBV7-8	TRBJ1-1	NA	TGTGCCAGCAGCTTAATCCTTGCACAGCTCGGTGAAGCTTTCTTT	CASSLILAQLGEAFF
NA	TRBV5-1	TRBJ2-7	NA	TGCGCCAGCAGCTGGGGGGCGAGCTCCTACGAGCAGTACTTC	CASSWGASSYEQYF
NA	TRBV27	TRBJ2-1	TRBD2	TGTGCCAGCAGTCCTCCCGGGACTAGCGGGAGTTTTGCCTACAATGAGCAGTTCTTC	CASSPPGTSGSFAYNEQFF
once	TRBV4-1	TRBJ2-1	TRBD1	TGCGCCAGCAGCCAAGAAATTACAGGGGCGCCCTACAATGAGCAGTTCTTC	CASSQEITGAPYNEQFF
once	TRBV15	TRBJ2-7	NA	TGTGCCACCAGCAGAATTGGTAAAGGGCGAACCTACGAGCAGTACTTC	CATSRIGKGRTYEQYF
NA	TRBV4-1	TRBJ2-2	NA	TGCGCCAGCAGCCAAGACGTCCCGGGATACACCGGGGAGCTGTTTTTT	CASSQDVPGYTGELFF
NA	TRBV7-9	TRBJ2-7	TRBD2	TGTGCCAGCAGCTTAGGTAGTAGCGGGCCCTCCTACGAGCAGTACTTC	CASSLGSSGPSYEQYF
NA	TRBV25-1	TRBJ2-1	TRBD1	TGTGCCAGCAGTACCGGACAGGGGGGTTCCCCTCGACATGAGCAGTTCTTC	CASSTGQGGSPRHEQFF
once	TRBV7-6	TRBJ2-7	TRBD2	TGTGCCAGCAGCTCGCGGGAGTCCTACGAGCAGTACTTC	CASSSRESYEQYF
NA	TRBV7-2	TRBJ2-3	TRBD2	TGTGCCAGCAGCTTAGCCGGGAGGGCGGTAGATACGCAGTATTTT	CASSLAGRAVDTQYF
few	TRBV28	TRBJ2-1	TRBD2	TGTGCCAGCAGCAGGACTAGCGGGAGCTCCTACAATGAGCAGTTCTTC	CASSRTSGSSYNEQFF
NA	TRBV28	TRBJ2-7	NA	TGTGCCAGCAGTTTACCCAACCACGAGCAGTACTTC	CASSLPNHEQYF
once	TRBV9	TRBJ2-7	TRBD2	TGTGCCAGCAGCGTAGACGCAGGACTAGCGGGATCCTACGAGCAGTACTTC	CASSVDAGLAGSYEQYF